This is a list of T cell receptor beta chains from one sample in a study of regulatory T cells in long-lasting Graves disease. TCRdb re-analysed the multiplex PCR reads in MiXCR, keeping a single row per CDR3 protein. The sample holds around 460,000 distinct CDR3 sequences, about 22% seen once. This sample comprised peripheral blood mononuclear cells (PBMCs), obtained when the disease was refractory, from a patient treated with antithyroid drugs. These receptor sequences come from a female donor with Graves disease. Each CDR3 is given with its conserved first and last residue. The D gene is left open where the match is weak.

v_gene	d_gene	j_gene	CDR3aa
TRBV6-2/TRBV6-3	-	TRBJ2-2	CASSGNGTATGELFF
TRBV9	-	TRBJ1-2	CASSGGARYGYTF
TRBV11-2	-	TRBJ2-3	CASSLVLITDTQYF
TRBV25-1	TRBD1	TRBJ1-1	CASTGTGQGVGTEAFF
TRBV10-3	-	TRBJ2-5	CAIRDSKLKGAQETQYF
TRBV2	TRBD1	TRBJ1-1	CASSKTGGSPEAFF
TRBV6-1	-	TRBJ1-4	CASKSFNEKLFF
TRBV24-1	-	TRBJ2-5	CATSDSGPEETQYF
TRBV5-5	TRBD1	TRBJ2-1	CASSPDRAGNEQFF
TRBV7-2	-	TRBJ1-5	CASSLEKGDNQPQHF
TRBV6-2/TRBV6-3	TRBD2	TRBJ2-7	CASSYGTSGRSEQYF
TRBV11-2	TRBD1	TRBJ2-2	CASSSPTGGPGELFF
TRBV7-2	-	TRBJ2-5	CASSLWRAARETQYF
TRBV30	-	TRBJ2-1	CAWSVIGPEAGQFF
TRBV6-2/TRBV6-3	TRBD1	TRBJ1-4	CASSESGTGHEKLFF
TRBV12-3/TRBV12-4	-	TRBJ1-4	CASGYFSGSGEKLFF
TRBV11-3	-	TRBJ2-2	CASSQPRSAGELFF
TRBV5-1	-	TRBJ1-1	CASSEPTGNTEAFF
TRBV6-1	TRBD1	TRBJ2-7	CASTPDRAAYEQYF
TRBV7-2	-	TRBJ1-1	CASSLPDDRANTEAFF
TRBV9	-	TRBJ1-1	CASSKGGTDTEAFF
TRBV6-9	-	TRBJ1-5	CASSYFAGVPQHF
TRBV6-9	-	TRBJ2-2	CASSYSGAGTGELFF
TRBV20-1	-	TRBJ1-1	CSSYGVRDTEAFF
TRBV7-6	TRBD2	TRBJ2-1	CASSLTSGGHNEQFF
TRBV7-2	-	TRBJ1-6	CASSPTRGLSSYNSPLHF
TRBV6-5	-	TRBJ1-1	CASSYSNAGWGPEVNTEAFF
TRBV28	-	TRBJ1-1	CASSPFQESTEAFF
TRBV7-8	TRBD1	TRBJ1-6	CASSLVRQGARTPLHF
TRBV2	-	TRBJ2-7	CASRRGMSSYEQYF
TRBV11-2	-	TRBJ2-5	CASSLWGQGGHQETQYF